A single sample gave rise to the 21 T cell receptor beta chains below, sequenced in a study of blood T cell repertoires in COVID-19. Here immunoSEQ multiplex PCR was the method, and the copy in TCRdb shows in-frame clones only, minus some. The sample lists approximately 300,000 clones; 90% were seen once. Sequencing was performed on PBMCs or T cells enriched from blood (not recorded which). Receptors were obtained from a woman aged 18-29 years with acute COVID-19.

V is TRBV28 and J is TRBJ2-7; 8 positions agree with TRBD2. The trim removed 1 base at V and 5 bases at J, leaving 10 bases unmatched. CDR3 length: 16 amino acids. Germline CDR1 and CDR2: MDHEN and SYDVKM. The CDR3: CASSLLVSGTADEQYF. The CDR3 nucleotides are TGTGCCAGCAGTTTATTGGTTAGCGGGACGGCCGACGAGCAGTACTTC.

V and J are TRBV5-1 and TRBJ2-5; D perhaps matches TRBD2 (5 bases). CDR3 size: 14 residues. V gave up 4 bases and J gave up 2 bases, with 12 bases separating them. The germline V gene encodes CDR1 SGHRS and CDR2 YFSETQ. CDR3 amino acids: CASSLTGGQETQYF. In DNA form, the CDR3 reads TGCGCCAGCAGCCTCACCGGAGGTCAAGAGACCCAGTACTTC.

This chain connects TRBV2 to TRBJ2-2; 8 bases are a match to TRBD1. V gave up 7 bases and J gave up 3 bases; unmatched junction bases: 7. CDR1 is SNHLY and CDR2 is FYNNEI in the germline V gene. CDR3 size: 15 residues. CDR3 sequence reads: CASTLDRADTGELFF. In nucleotides, the CDR3 is TGTGCCAGCACCTTGGACAGGGCGGACACCGGGGAGCTGTTTTTT.

The chain couples TRBV20-1 to TRBJ2-7, with D perhaps TRBD1 (6 bases). This CDR3 has 10 amino acids. Germline V CDR1 and CDR2: DFQATT, SNEGSKA (reference sequence). V lost 6 bases and J 5 bases, leaving 8 bases between the germline ends. Here the CDR3 DNA reads TGCAGTGCCAACAGGGACGAGCAGTACTTC. It yields the protein CSANRDEQYF.

The chain links TRBV9 to TRBJ1-3; the match to TRBD1 covers 9 bases. Trimming cost V 3 bases and J 5 bases; bases outside gene matches: 6. From germline, CDR1 is SGDLS and CDR2 YYNGEE. This CDR3 is 15 amino acids long. The CDR3 protein is CASSAAGTGRNTIYF. As DNA, the CDR3 is TGTGCCAGCAGCGCCGCCGGGACAGGGCGAAACACCATATATTTT.

The rearrangement links TRBV5-4 to TRBJ2-1; the match to TRBD2 covers 7 bases. CDR1 SGHNT and CDR2 YYREEE come from the germline V gene (reference sequence). This CDR3 region has 14 residues. J gave up 7 bases and V 1 base, and 5 bases lay outside the gene matches. The CDR3 is CASSLREGLNEQFF. CDR3 coding DNA: TGTGCCAGCAGCTTGAGGGAGGGCCTAAATGAGCAGTTCTTC.

The sample holds one count of this clone. CDR3 sequence: CASSLAHSGYSSYNEQFF. CDR3 sequence (DNA): TGTGCCAGCAGTTTAGCCCACTCGGGATATTCCTCCTACAATGAGCAGTTCTTC. The chain is built from TRBV27 and TRBJ2-1; tentatively, D is TRBD2 (5 bases). The CDR3 is made up of 18 amino acids. Germline loops: CDR1 MNHEY, CDR2 SMNVEV (reference sequence). Trimming stripped 2 bases from V and 0 bases from J, with 17 bases between.

The chain joins TRBV11-1 to TRBJ2-6, with a weak D call TRBD2 (6 bases). This CDR3 spans 15 amino acids. The germline V gene has CDR1 SGHAT and CDR2 FQDESV (reference sequence). Trimming left V 3 bases short and J 2 bases short, with 8 bases between. As DNA, the CDR3 is TGTGCCAGCAGCTTGGGGGGACCTGGGGCCAACGTCCTGACTTTC. Residues: CASSLGGPGANVLTF.

V and J are TRBV7-9 and TRBJ1-5; D is uncertain. Germline CDR1 reads SEHNR; CDR2 reads FQNEAQ (reference sequence). This CDR3 has 14 amino acids. V was shortened by 5 bases and J by 1 base, with 9 bases between the two germline ends. CDR3 DNA: TGTGCCAGCAGCCCTACCGCCAGCAATCAGCCCCAGCATTTT. This encodes CASSPTASNQPQHF. Full variable domain (missing parts from reference TRBV7-9 and TRBJ1-5): DTGVSQNPRHKITKRGQNVTFRCDPISEHNRLYWYRQTLGQGPEFLTYFQNEAQLEKSRLLSDRFSAERPKGSFSTLEIQRTEQGDSAMYLCASSPTASNQPQHFGDGTRLSIL.

The V and J genes are TRBV19 and TRBJ1-5; a weak D match, TRBD1 (5 bases). Germline V gene data show CDR1 as LNHDA and CDR2 as SQIVND (reference sequence). CDR3 length equals 14 residues. Trimming shortened V by 7 bases and J by 3 bases, and 13 bases separated the two germline ends. The CDR3 DNA sequence: TGTGCCAGTATCGCAGGGAGGGACAATCAGCCCCAGCATTTT. This translates into CASIAGRDNQPQHF. The complete variable domain, with remaining parts taken from reference TRBV19 and TRBJ1-5, reads DGGITQSPKYLFRKEGQNVTLSCEQNLNHDAMYWYRQDPGQGLRLIYYSQIVNDFQKGDIAEGYSVSREKKESFPLTVTSAQKNPTAFYLCASIAGRDNQPQHFGDGTRLSIL.

This rearrangement joins TRBV5-8 to TRBJ2-1; D not certain. V was cut by 0 bases and J by 4 bases, with 8 bases left in between. The CDR3 loop spans 14 amino acids. The germline CDR1 and CDR2 sequences are SGHTS and YDEGEE. Here the CDR3 DNA reads TGTGCCAGCAGCTTGGCCGGAGTTTACAATGAGCAGTTCTTC. Translated, it gives CASSLAGVYNEQFF.

The chain joins TRBV27 to TRBJ1-1; D gene uncertain. Trimming removed 3 bases at V and 1 base at J, with 6 bases between. CDR1 and CDR2 from the germline V gene are MNHEY and SMNVEV (reference sequence). This CDR3 is built from 13 residues. The CDR3 DNA reads as TGTGCCAGCAGTTTGGAGCAGAACACTGAAGCTTTCTTT. This sequence encodes CASSLEQNTEAFF.

The count of this clone is one. In DNA form, the CDR3 reads TGTGCCAGCAGTCCCGCGGTCTCTGGAAACACCATATATTTT. Translated: CASSPAVSGNTIYF. The chain is built from TRBV28 and TRBJ1-3, with D uncertain. The V end lost 5 bases, the J end lost 0 bases, and 8 bases lay between the germline ends. The germline gives CDR1 MDHEN, CDR2 SYDVKM. The CDR3 consists of 14 residues.

The V call is TRBV7-6, the J call TRBJ2-7; possibly TRBD2 for D (6 bases). The CDR3 runs to 16 residues. The ends were cut back, 5 bases at V and 0 bases at J, with 17 bases in the middle. Germline V lookup: CDR1 SGHVS, CDR2 FNYEAQ. The CDR3 region is CASSMGDSPSSYEQYF. CDR3 coding DNA: TGTGCCAGCAGCATGGGGGACTCCCCTAGCTCCTACGAGCAGTACTTC.

The chain recombines TRBV5-1 with TRBJ2-5; 13 nucleotides line up with TRBD2. This CDR3 is 18 amino acids long. The germline gives CDR1 SGHRS, CDR2 YFSETQ. Trimming at V came to 4 bases and at J to 3 bases, leaving 12 bases not matched to a gene. The CDR3 region is CASSRVPGLAGLKETQYF. CDR3 nucleotides: TGCGCCAGCAGCCGGGTCCCGGGACTAGCGGGACTCAAAGAGACCCAGTACTTC.

The genes are TRBV5-1 and TRBJ2-7; weak D call: TRBD2 (6 bases). Germline V gene lookup returns CDR1 SGHRS and CDR2 YFSETQ. V was shortened by 0 bases and J by 5 bases, with 15 bases between the two germline ends. This CDR3 has 15 residues. The CDR3 reads CASSLARGSPDEQYF. CDR3 nucleotide sequence: TGCGCCAGCAGCTTGGCTCGGGGGAGTCCGGACGAGCAGTACTTC.

The chain couples TRBV7-9 to TRBJ1-2; unclear D gene. V was cut by 2 bases and J by 0 bases, with 7 bases left in between. The V gene's germline CDR1 is SEHNR and CDR2 FQNEAQ (reference sequence). There are 14 residues in the CDR3. For the CDR3, the DNA is TGTGCCAGCAGCTTAAACTCGGCTAACTATGGCTACACCTTC. Protein: CASSLNSANYGYTF.

The CDR3 sequence is CASSPEVYTEAFF. CDR3 in DNA: TGTGCCAGCAGTCCAGAGGTATACACTGAAGCTTTCTTT. The chain joins TRBV28 to TRBJ1-1; no firm D call. Germline V lookup: CDR1 MDHEN, CDR2 SYDVKM. The CDR3 runs to 13 residues. Deletions cut 5 bases from V and 3 bases from J, with 10 bases between.

The chain carries TRBV4-2 and TRBJ2-2, with unresolved D. With 6 bases removed from V and 1 base from J, the gap between germline ends came to 12 bases. The CDR3 totals 15 residues. Germline loops: CDR1 LGHNA, CDR2 YNFKEQ. CDR3 amino acids: CASRNLGLNTGELFF. In nucleotides, the CDR3 is TGTGCCAGCAGAAACCTGGGCCTGAACACCGGGGAGCTGTTTTTT.

This rearrangement joins TRBV7-9 to TRBJ2-3, with D perhaps TRBD2 (6 bases). Trimming removed 4 bases at V and 0 bases at J, with 17 bases between. CDR3 length: 17 residues. CDR1 and CDR2 (germline): SEHNR, FQNEAQ (reference sequence). CDR3 sequence: CASSSPTSPTSTDTQYF. DNA for the CDR3: TGTGCCAGCAGCTCCCCGACTAGTCCGACTAGCACAGATACGCAGTATTTT.

V is TRBV28 and J is TRBJ2-7; 9 bases match TRBD1. CDR3 length: 14 residues. J was trimmed by 4 bases and V by 6 bases; bases with no gene match: 7. Germline V gives CDR1 MDHEN, CDR2 SYDVKM. The CDR3 DNA reads as TGTGCCAGCAGGGGGACAGGGAATCGGTACGAGCAGTACTTC. This encodes CASRGTGNRYEQYF. Variable domain in full (rest from reference TRBV28 and TRBJ2-7): DVKVTQSSRYLVKRTGEKVFLECVQDMDHENMFWYRQDPGLGLRLIYFSYDVKMKEKGDIPEGYSVSREKKERFSLILESASTNQTSMYLCASRGTGNRYEQYFGPGTRLTVT.